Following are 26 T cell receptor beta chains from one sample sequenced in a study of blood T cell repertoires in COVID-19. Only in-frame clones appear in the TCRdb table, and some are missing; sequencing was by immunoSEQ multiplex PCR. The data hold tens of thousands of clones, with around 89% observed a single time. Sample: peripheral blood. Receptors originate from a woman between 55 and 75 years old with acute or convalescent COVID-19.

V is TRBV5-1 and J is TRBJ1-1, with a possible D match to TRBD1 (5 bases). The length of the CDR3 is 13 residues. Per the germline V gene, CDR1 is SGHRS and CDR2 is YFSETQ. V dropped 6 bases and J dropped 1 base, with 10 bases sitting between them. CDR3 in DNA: TGCGCCAGCATTAGTACAGGGAACACTGAAGCTTTCTTT. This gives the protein CASISTGNTEAFF.

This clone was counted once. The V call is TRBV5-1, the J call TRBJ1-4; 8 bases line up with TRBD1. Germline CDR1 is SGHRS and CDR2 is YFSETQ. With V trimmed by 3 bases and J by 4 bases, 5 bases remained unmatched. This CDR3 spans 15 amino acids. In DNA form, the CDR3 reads TGCGCCAGCAGCTGGGGACAGGCTTTTAATGAAAAACTGTTTTTT. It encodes CASSWGQAFNEKLFF.

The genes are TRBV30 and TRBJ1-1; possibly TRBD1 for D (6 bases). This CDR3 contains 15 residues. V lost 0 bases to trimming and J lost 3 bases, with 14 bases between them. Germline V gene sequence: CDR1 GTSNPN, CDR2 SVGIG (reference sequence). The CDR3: CAWSVRGGGYTEAFF. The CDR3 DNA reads TGTGCCTGGAGTGTAAGGGGGGGCGGGTACACTGAAGCTTTCTTT.

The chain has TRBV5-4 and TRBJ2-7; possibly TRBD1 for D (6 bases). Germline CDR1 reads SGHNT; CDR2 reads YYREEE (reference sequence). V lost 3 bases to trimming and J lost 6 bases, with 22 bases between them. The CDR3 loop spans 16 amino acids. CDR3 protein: CASSSKTDPGAAEQYV. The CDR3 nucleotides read TGTGCCAGCAGCTCAAAAACAGACCCAGGGGCGGCCGAGCAGTACGTC.

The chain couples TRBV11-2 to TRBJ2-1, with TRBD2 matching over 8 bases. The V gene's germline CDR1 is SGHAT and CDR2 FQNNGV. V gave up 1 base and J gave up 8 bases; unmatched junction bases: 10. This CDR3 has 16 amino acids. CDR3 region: CASSLVYAGGRDEQFF. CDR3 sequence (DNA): TGTGCCAGCAGCTTAGTCTATGCGGGAGGTAGGGATGAGCAGTTCTTC.

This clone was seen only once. For the CDR3, the DNA is TGTGCCAGCAGCCCGGAGGTGGGGATATCTGGAAACACCATATATTTT. It yields the protein CASSPEVGISGNTIYF. V is TRBV5-4 and J is TRBJ1-3; D uncertain. CDR1 is SGHNT, CDR2 YYREEE, per germline (reference sequence). The V end lost 4 bases, the J end lost 1 base, and 15 bases lay between the germline ends. This CDR3 has 16 amino acids.

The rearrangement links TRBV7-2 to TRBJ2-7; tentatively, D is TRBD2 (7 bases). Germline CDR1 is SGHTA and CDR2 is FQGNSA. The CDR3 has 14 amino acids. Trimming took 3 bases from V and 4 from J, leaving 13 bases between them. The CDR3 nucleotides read TGTGCCAGCAGCTTTTCGGGGGGCGCGTACGAGCAGTACGTC. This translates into CASSFSGGAYEQYV.

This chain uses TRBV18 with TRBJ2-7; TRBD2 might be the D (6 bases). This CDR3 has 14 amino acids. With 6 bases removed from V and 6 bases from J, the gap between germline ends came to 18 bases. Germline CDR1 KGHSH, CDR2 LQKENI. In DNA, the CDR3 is TGTGCCAGCTCGACTACGAATTTGGGGGGCGAGCAGTACGTC. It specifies CASSTTNLGGEQYV.

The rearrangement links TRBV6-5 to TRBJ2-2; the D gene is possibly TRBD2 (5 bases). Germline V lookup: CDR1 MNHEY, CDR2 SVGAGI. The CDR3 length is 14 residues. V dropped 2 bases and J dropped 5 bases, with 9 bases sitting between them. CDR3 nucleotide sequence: TGTGCCAGCAGTTACGTTCCGGGGACCGGGGAGCTGTTTTTT. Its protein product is CASSYVPGTGELFF.

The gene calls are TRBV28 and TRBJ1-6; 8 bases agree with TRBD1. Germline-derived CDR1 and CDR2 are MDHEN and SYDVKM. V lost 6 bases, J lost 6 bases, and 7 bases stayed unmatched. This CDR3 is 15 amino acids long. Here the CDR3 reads CASRPTGEGNSPLHF. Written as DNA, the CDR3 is TGTGCCAGCAGACCGACAGGGGAGGGTAATTCACCCCTCCACTTT.

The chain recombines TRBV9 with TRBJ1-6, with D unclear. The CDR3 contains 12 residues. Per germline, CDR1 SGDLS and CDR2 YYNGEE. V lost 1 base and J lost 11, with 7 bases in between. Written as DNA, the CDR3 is TGTGCCAGCAGCGTACCGGGTACACCCCTCCACTTT. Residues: CASSVPGTPLHF.

CDR3 sequence reads: CATSAAGPNTGELFF. CDR3 bases: TGTGCCACCAGTGCCGCGGGCCCGAACACCGGGGAGCTGTTTTTT. The chain joins TRBV24-1 to TRBJ2-2; possibly TRBD2 for D (5 bases). V gave up 5 bases and J gave up 0 bases, with 9 bases separating them. The CDR3 consists of 15 residues. The germline V gene has CDR1 KGHDR and CDR2 SFDVKD.

CDR3 coding DNA: TGTGCCAGCAGCCAGAGCGAGACCCAGTACTTC. Amino acid sequence: CASSQSETQYF. The chain combines TRBV3-1 (or the pseudogene TRBV3-2) with TRBJ2-5; the D is unclear. The germline V gene encodes CDR1 LGHDT and CDR2 YNNKEL (reference sequence). The V gene lost 3 bases and the J gene lost 5 bases, with 4 bases spanning the gap. The CDR3 contains 11 residues.

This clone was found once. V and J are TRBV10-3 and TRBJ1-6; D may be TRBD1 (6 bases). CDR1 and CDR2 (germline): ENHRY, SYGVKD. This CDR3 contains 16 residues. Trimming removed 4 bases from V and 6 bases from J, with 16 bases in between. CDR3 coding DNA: TGTGCCATCAGTGTGTCGGGGGCAGGTGCTAATTCACCCCTCCACTTT. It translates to CAISVSGAGANSPLHF.

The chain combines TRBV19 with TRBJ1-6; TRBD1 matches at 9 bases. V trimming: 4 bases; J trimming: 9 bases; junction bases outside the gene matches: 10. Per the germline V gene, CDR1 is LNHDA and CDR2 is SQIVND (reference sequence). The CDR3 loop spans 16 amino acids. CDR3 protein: CASSTIQGAALSPLHF. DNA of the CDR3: TGTGCCAGTAGTACGATACAGGGGGCAGCCCTTTCACCCCTCCACTTT.

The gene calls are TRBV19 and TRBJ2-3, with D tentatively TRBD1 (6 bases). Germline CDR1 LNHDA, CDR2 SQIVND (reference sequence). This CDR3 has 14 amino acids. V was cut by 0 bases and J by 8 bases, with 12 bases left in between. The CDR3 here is CASSIDQGLSTQYF. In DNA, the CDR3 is TGTGCCAGTAGTATAGATCAGGGGTTGAGTACGCAGTATTTT.

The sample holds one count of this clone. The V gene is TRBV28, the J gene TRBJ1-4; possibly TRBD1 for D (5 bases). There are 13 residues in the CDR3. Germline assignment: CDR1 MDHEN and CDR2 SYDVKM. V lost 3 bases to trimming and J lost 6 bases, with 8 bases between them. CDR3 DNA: TGTGCCAGCAGTTTTAAAGGGGATGAAAAACTGTTTTTT. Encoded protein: CASSFKGDEKLFF. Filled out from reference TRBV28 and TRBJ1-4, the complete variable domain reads DVKVTQSSRYLVKRTGEKVFLECVQDMDHENMFWYRQDPGLGLRLIYFSYDVKMKEKGDIPEGYSVSREKKERFSLILESASTNQTSMYLCASSFKGDEKLFFGSGTQLSVL.

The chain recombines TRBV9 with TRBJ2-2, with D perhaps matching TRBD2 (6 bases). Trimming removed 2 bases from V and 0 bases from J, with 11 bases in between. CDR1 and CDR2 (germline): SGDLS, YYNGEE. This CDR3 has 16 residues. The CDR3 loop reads CASSVVGGTNTGELFF. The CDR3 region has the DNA TGTGCCAGCAGCGTCGTGGGGGGAACGAACACCGGGGAGCTGTTTTTT.

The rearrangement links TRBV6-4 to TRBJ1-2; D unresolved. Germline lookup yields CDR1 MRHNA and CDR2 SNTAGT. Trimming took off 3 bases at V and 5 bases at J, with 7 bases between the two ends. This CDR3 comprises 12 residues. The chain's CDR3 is CASSESGYGYTF. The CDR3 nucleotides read TGTGCCAGCAGTGAGTCGGGTTATGGCTACACCTTC.

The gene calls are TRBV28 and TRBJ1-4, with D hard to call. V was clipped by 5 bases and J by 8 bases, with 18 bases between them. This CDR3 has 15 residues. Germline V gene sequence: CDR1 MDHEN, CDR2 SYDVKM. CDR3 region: CASSLHQAGGEKLFF. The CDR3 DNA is TGTGCCAGCAGTCTACACCAGGCAGGTGGGGAAAAACTGTTTTTT.

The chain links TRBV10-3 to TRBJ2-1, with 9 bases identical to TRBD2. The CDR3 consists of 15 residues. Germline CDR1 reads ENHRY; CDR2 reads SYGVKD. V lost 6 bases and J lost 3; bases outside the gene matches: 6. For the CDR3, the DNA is TGTGCCATCAGCGATAGCGGGGGTGACTACAATGAGCAGTTCTTC. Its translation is CAISDSGGDYNEQFF.

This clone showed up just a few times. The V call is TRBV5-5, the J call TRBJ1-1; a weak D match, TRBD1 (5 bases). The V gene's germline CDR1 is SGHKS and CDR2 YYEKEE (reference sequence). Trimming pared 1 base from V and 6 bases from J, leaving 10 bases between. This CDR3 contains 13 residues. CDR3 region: CASSLSTGSEAFF. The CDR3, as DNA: TGTGCCAGCAGCTTGTCCACAGGCTCTGAAGCTTTCTTT.

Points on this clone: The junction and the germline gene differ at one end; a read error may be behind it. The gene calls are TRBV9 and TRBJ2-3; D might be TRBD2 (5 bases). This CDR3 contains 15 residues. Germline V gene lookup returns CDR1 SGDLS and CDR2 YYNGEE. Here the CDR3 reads CAGSDGGTSTDTQYF. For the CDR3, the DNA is TGTGCCGGCAGCGACGGAGGTACTAGCACAGATACGCAGTATTTT. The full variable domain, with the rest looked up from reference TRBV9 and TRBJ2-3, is DSGVTQTPKHLITATGQRVTLRCSPRSGDLSVYWYQQSLDQGLQFLIQYYNGEERAKGNILERFSAQQFPDLHSELNLSSLELGDSALYFCAGSDGGTSTDTQYFGPGTRLTVL.

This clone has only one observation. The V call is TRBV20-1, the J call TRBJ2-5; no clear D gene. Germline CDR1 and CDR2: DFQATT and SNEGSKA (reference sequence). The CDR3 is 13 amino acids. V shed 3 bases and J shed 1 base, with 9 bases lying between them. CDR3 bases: TGCAGTGCTAGTAATCTCGGCCAAGAGACCCAGTACTTC. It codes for CSASNLGQETQYF.

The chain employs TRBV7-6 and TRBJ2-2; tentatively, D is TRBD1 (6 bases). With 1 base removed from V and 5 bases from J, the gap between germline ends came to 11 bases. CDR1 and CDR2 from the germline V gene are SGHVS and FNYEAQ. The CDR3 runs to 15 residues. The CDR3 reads CASSLVDSLTGELFF. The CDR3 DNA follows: TGTGCCAGCAGCTTAGTGGACAGCCTTACCGGGGAGCTGTTTTTT.

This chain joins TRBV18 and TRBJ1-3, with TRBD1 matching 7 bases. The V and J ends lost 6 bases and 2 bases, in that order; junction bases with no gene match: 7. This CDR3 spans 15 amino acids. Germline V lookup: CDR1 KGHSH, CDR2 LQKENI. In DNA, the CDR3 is TGTGCCAGCTCGCCGACAGGGAATCCTGGAAACACCATATATTTT. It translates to CASSPTGNPGNTIYF.